The T cell receptor (beta chain) under discussion was sequenced for a study of T cell repertoires in cytomegalovirus infection. Study as a whole: Public TCR beta signatures provided an indication of both CMV infection and a matching HLA type.

In regard to this clonotype: What it binds is not known.

Findings and limits, study-wide: Public TCR beta family frequency separated CMV-and-HLA carriers, including in an independent cohort. CMV-specific HLA-C-restricted TCR beta clonotypes dominated the ex vivo response.

MiXCR was run by TCRdb on the reads, yielding one entry per CDR3 protein. The sample includes fewer than 200,000 distinct CDR3 sequences, less than 25% seen only once; the top ten take under 30%. The CDR3 runs to 15 residues. Germline CDR1 reads MNHEY; CDR2 reads SVGAGI. The V end was cut by 1 base, the J end by 4 bases, with 13 bases between. Specimen: CD8+ T cells from cultured PBMCs, collected from culture after CMV antigen stimulation. The source of this sequence is a human donor in good health (CMV status not recorded). Some clones in this sample may be carry-over from other donors' samples. The chain carries TRBV6-5 and TRBJ1-1, with a weak D call TRBD1 (6 bases). DNA of the CDR3: TGTGCCAGCAGTTACTTAGGGGGAGGAAGCACTGAAGCTTTCTTT. Translation gives CASSYLGGGSTEAFF.